This entry lists 11 T cell receptor beta chains sequenced from one sample in a study of blood T cell repertoires in COVID-19. TCRdb's copy holds only in-frame clones and misses some; the assay was immunoSEQ multiplex PCR. The sample lists 52,000 or so clones; roughly 90% were seen once. The material sequenced was peripheral blood. Every receptor here comes from a man at least 80 years old with acute or convalescent COVID-19.

This sequence joins TRBV6-5 and TRBJ2-5; 8 bases fit TRBD1. The CDR3 totals 15 residues. Germline CDR1 MNHEY, CDR2 SVGAGI. The J segment lost 3 bases and the V segment lost 6 bases, leaving 9 bases of the junction unmatched. CDR3 nucleotides: TGTGCCAGCAGAAAACACGGACAGGGAGAAGAGACCCAGTACTTC. Protein: CASRKHGQGEETQYF.

J is TRBJ2-5 and V is TRBV12-5; 10 bases match TRBD1. This CDR3 comprises 15 residues. Germline CDR1 is LGHNT and CDR2 is FRNRAP. V dropped 9 bases and J dropped 5; count of bases not matched to a gene: 12. This chain's CDR3 is CASQRGQGRMETQYF. The CDR3 region has the DNA TGTGCTAGCCAACGGGGACAGGGGAGGATGGAGACCCAGTACTTC.

The V and J genes are TRBV30 and TRBJ1-1; TRBD1 matches 10 bases. The germline V gene has CDR1 GTSNPN and CDR2 SVGIG (reference sequence). V lost 7 bases to trimming and J lost 1 base; unmatched junction nucleotides: 9. CDR3 size: 15 residues. As DNA, the CDR3 is TGTGCCTTCGCCAAACGGACAGGGGGGAACACTGAAGCTTTCTTT. Translated, it gives CAFAKRTGGNTEAFF. Based on the CDR3 plus reference TRBV30 and TRBJ1-1, the full variable domain is SQTIHQWPATLVQPVGSPLSLECTVEGTSNPNLYWYRQAAGRGLQLLFYSVGIGQISSEVPQNLSASRPQDRQFILSSKKLLLSDSGFYLCAFAKRTGGNTEAFFGQGTRLTVV.

The chain combines TRBV29-1 with TRBJ1-1; TRBD1 matches at 8 bases. This CDR3 comprises 10 residues. The germline gives CDR1 SQVTM, CDR2 ANQGSEA. V was pared by 7 bases and J by 8 bases, with 3 bases of the junction left unmatched. The CDR3 spells CSGGDREAFF. DNA for the CDR3: TGCAGCGGTGGGGACAGGGAAGCTTTCTTT.

The chain is built from TRBV5-1 and TRBJ1-1; a weak D match, TRBD1 (6 bases). The ends were cut back, 4 bases at V and 8 bases at J, with 12 bases in the middle. The CDR3 covers 12 residues. Per the germline V gene, CDR1 is SGHRS and CDR2 is YFSETQ. The CDR3 loop is CASSQQGREAFF. CDR3 nucleotides: TGCGCCAGCAGCCAACAGGGCAGGGAAGCTTTCTTT. Complete variable domain (other parts from reference TRBV5-1 and TRBJ1-1): KAGVTQTPRYLIKTRGQQVTLSCSPISGHRSVSWYQQTPGQGLQFLFEYFSETQRNKGNFPGRFSGRQFSNSRSEMNVSTLELGDSALYLCASSQQGREAFFGQGTRLTVV.

The chain carries TRBV9 and TRBJ2-5; 9 bases are shared with TRBD2. There are 14 residues in the CDR3. CDR1 is SGDLS, CDR2 YYNGEE, per germline. After removal of 1 base from V and 5 bases from J, the junction contained 3 bases not matched to a gene. The chain's CDR3 is CASSVTGLAETQYF. CDR3 coding DNA: TGTGCCAGCAGCGTAACCGGACTAGCGGAGACCCAGTACTTC.

This sequence joins TRBV5-1 and TRBJ1-2; 9 bases are shared with TRBD1. Per the germline V gene, CDR1 is SGHRS and CDR2 is YFSETQ. This CDR3 region has 14 residues. With 4 bases clipped from V and 4 bases from J, the junction kept 5 bases outside the gene matches. For the CDR3, the DNA is TGCGCCAGCAGCCAGAACAGGGGGCCCTATGGCTACACCTTC. This codes for CASSQNRGPYGYTF.

The CDR3 is CASSPGQGATNEQFF. CDR3 DNA: TGTGCCAGCTCACCGGGACAGGGGGCTACGAATGAGCAGTTCTTC. The chain carries TRBV18 and TRBJ2-1; 12 bases fit TRBD1. With 3 bases clipped from V and 7 bases from J, the junction kept 4 bases outside the gene matches. Germline loops: CDR1 KGHSH, CDR2 LQKENI. This CDR3 spans 15 amino acids. The full variable domain, rest sourced from reference TRBV18 and TRBJ2-1, is NAGVMQNPRHLVRRRGQEARLRCSPMKGHSHVYWYRQLPEEGLKFMVYLQKENIIDESGMPKERFSAEFPKEGPSILRIQQVVRGDSAAYFCASSPGQGATNEQFFGPGTRLTVL.

The genes are TRBV6-5 and TRBJ1-2; perhaps TRBD1 as D (5 bases). CDR1 is MNHEY, CDR2 SVGAGI, per germline. This CDR3 spans 14 amino acids. Deletions cut 4 bases from V and 8 bases from J, with 17 bases between. The DNA of the CDR3 is TGTGCCAGCAGTTCACAGGTTACGGATCCGGGCTACACCTTC. Its protein is CASSSQVTDPGYTF.

The CDR3 DNA reads TGCAGTGCTAGTGGAGACAGGGGAGGGAATAGCAATCAGCCCCAGCATTTT. As protein: CSASGDRGGNSNQPQHF. The chain is built from TRBV20-1 and TRBJ1-5, with TRBD1 matching over 8 bases. Germline V gives CDR1 DFQATT, CDR2 SNEGSKA (reference sequence). The V and J ends lost 3 bases and 0 bases, in that order; junction bases with no gene match: 10. CDR3 size: 17 residues.

The CDR3 reads CASSLTGGHGYTF. The CDR3 DNA is TGTGCCAGCAGTTTAACAGGGGGCCATGGCTACACCTTC. The rearrangement joins TRBV12-3 or TRBV12-4 to TRBJ1-2, with 9 positions matching TRBD1. V was pared by 2 bases and J by 6 bases, with 1 base of the junction left unmatched. The CDR3 covers 13 residues.